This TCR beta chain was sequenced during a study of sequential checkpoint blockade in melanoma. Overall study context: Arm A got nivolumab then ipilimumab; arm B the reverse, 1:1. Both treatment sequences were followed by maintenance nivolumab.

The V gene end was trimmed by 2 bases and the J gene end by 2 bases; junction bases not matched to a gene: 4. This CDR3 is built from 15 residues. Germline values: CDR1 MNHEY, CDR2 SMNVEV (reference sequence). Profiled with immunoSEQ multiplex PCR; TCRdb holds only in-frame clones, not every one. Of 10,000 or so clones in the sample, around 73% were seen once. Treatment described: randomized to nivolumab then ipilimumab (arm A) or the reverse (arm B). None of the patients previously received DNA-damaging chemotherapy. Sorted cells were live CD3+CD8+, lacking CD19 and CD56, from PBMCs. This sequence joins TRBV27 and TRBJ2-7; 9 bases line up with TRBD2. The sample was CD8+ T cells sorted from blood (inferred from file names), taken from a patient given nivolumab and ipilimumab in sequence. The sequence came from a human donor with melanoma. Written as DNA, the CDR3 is TGTGCCAGCAGTTTAAGTAGCGGGGGAACCTACGAGCAGTACTTC. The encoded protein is CASSLSSGGTYEQYF.